This T cell receptor (beta chain) comes out of a study of blood T cell repertoires in COVID-19. Enrollment of patients from Seattle took place during active infection, with longitudinal follow-up. The data were produced by immunoSEQ multiplex PCR, yet TCRdb's version contains in-frame clones alone and is incomplete. The sample carries about 300,000 clones, roughly 86% recorded once. The clonotype was recovered from a woman under 40 with COVID-19, enrolled during active disease. Sequenced material: peripheral blood.

The CDR3 DNA reads TGTGCCAGCAGGAGGGCCTGGGCCCAGCGACATGGCTACACCTTC. Protein sequence: CASRRAWAQRHGYTF. The rearrangement links TRBV2 to TRBJ1-2; unclear D gene. This CDR3 comprises 15 residues. V lost 6 bases and J 6 bases, leaving 20 bases between the germline ends. CDR1 SNHLY and CDR2 FYNNEI come from the germline V gene.